This T cell receptor (beta chain) was documented in a study of OX40 agonist ivuxolimab in advanced cancers. In terms of the full investigation: The costimulatory receptor OX40 (CD134) was targeted by ivuxolimab, a fully human IgG2 agonistic monoclonal antibody. Intravenous ivuxolimab was administered to patients every 2 weeks at six dose levels: 0.01, 0.1, 0.3, 1.5, 3 and 10 mg/kg. Of the 50 to 55 dose-escalation patients, hepatocellular carcinoma was present in about 20, melanoma in approximately 15, renal cell carcinoma in 9 and head and neck cancer in 9. The dose-escalation cohort was roughly 83% male with a mean age of about 58 years, ranging from roughly 23 to 80. Patients were allowed to have had prior anti-PD-1, anti-PD-L1 or anti-CTLA-4 therapy, and less than 45% of the dose-escalation patients had previously received checkpoint inhibitors. Three dose-escalation patients achieved partial responses, one with hepatocellular carcinoma and two with cutaneous melanoma. Peripheral TCRbeta sequencing was intended to test whether TCR sequence diversity was altered and clonal T-cell expansion was caused by ivuxolimab. The paper covers the monotherapy dose-escalation part of the phase I ivuxolimab trial, which included N = 52 patients.

The trial excluded patients who had a history of autoimmune disease or were on systemic immunosuppression. Peripheral blood for TCR sequencing was collected from all dose cohorts at baseline, on cycle 4 day 1, and on cycle 7 day 1. Samples were obtained from an open-label, multicenter, first-in-human phase I dose-escalation trial of ivuxolimab. The trial enrolled adults with locally advanced or metastatic head and neck squamous cell, hepatocellular, melanoma or renal cell carcinoma. Before TCR sequencing, CD4+ T cells and CD8+ T cells were sorted from peripheral blood as separate populations. Turning to this clone: This clone's antigen is unknown. Base qualities are not at hand, and no much larger clone is one base apart.

To sequence the TCRbeta CDR3 region, genomic DNA was isolated from the sorted cells. The immunoSEQ Assay was used for sequencing of TCRbeta CDR3 regions. The table was pulled from immuneACCESS by TCRdb, which kept in-frame rearrangements only. Such tables lose some clones; where checked, under half of the loss comes from unresolved V genes, and the rest has no known cause. This sample comprises approximately 45,000 clones, 75% to 90% of them detected only once. The top ten clones comprise about 15% of the sample. The research as a whole found: At doses of 0.1 to 3.0 mg/kg, clonal expansion of both CD4+ and CD8+ T cells in blood was seen between baseline and week 6. Low levels of normalized T-cell clonal expansion were also seen in some patients who did not respond. After ivuxolimab, more expanded clones were found on average in CD8+ T cells than in CD4+ T cells. In the 0.1-3.0 mg/kg groups, partial responders were among the patients with the lowest normalized peripheral clonal expansion, particularly in CD8+ T cells. The antigen specificity of the clonally expanded peripheral T cells was not determined.

Trimming costs V 5 bases and J 7 bases, and their ends lie 18 bases apart. The CDR3 goes from the cysteine to the phenylalanine over 15 residues. Here the CDR3 DNA is all that survives: 45 bases in frame from base 1. Based on the germline V gene (reference sequence), the CDR1 and CDR2 sequences are MNHEY and SMNVEV. This TCR derives from an adult with an advanced solid tumor such as melanoma, head and neck, liver or kidney cancer. The chain was built from TRBV27 and TRBJ1-5; the D gene is perhaps TRBD1, from 5 matching bases. Sequenced here: CD4+ or CD8+ T cells sorted from blood, sampled in a trial of the OX40 agonist ivuxolimab. The bases read TGTGCCAGCAGTGTTAACTCCGGGACGGGGCAGCCCCAGCATTTT. Its product reads: CASSVNSGTGQPQHF.